The T cell receptor beta chain under discussion was sequenced for a study of control samples from healthy donors and cancer patients (dated by TCRdb to the early 2020s). With regard to this clone: The antigen it binds to is not known.

The CDR3 goes from the cysteine to the phenylalanine over 13 residues. The only DNA kept is the CDR3, 39 bases in frame from the first base. V is pared back by 0 bases and J by 2 bases, with 6 bases lying between the germline termini. CDR1 and CDR2 were assigned from the germline V gene as SGHRS and YFSETQ. The library was obtained by the immunoSEQ multiplex PCR assay. Not all clones reach the TCRdb copy of this immuneACCESS table, which keeps in-frame sequences only. Checked studies attribute under half of the gap to unresolved V genes and leave the rest unexplained. The table kept for this sample lists around 190,000 clones. Under 2.5% of the sample rests with the top ten.

What was sequenced was blood. The rearrangement joined TRBV5-1 to TRBJ2-7, with an unclear D gene assignment. This TCR derives from a young woman in good health. The nucleotide sequence is TGCGCCAGCAGCTTGGTGGCAGCCTACGAGCAGTACTTC. This codes for CASSLVAAYEQYF.